A single sample gave rise to the 6 T cell receptor beta chains below, sequenced in a study of T cells in Graves' hyperthyroidism and ophthalmopathy. From RNA transcripts, TCR beta CDR3 regions were amplified. During a first-round RT-PCR of the TCR CDR3, the HTBI primer set was used. TCRdb itself ran the multiplex PCR reads through MiXCR, one entry per CDR3 protein. The data hold almost 600,000 distinct CDR3 sequences, with approximately 15% observed a single time. Sequenced material: blood. The receptors shown here come from a woman aged 25 to 39 with Graves' hyperthyroidism that later progressed to Graves' ophthalmopathy.

This clonotype has a handful of counts. CDR3 protein: CASRGNGYGYTF. For the CDR3, the DNA is TGTGCCAGCAGGGGGAACGGCTATGGCTACACCTTC. The J gene is TRBJ1-2, the V gene TRBV25-1; no definite D call. V was clipped by 6 bases and J by 4 bases, with 9 bases between them. The V gene's germline CDR1 is MGHDK and CDR2 SYGVNS. The CDR3 has 12 amino acids.

The table lists this clonotype with a few counts. The V gene is TRBV7-9, the J gene TRBJ2-6; D assignment may be TRBD1 or TRBD2 (5 bases each). This CDR3 region has 15 residues. Per germline, CDR1 SEHNR and CDR2 FQNEAQ (reference sequence). V was pared by 5 bases and J by 8 bases, with 16 bases between. The CDR3, as DNA: TGTGCCAGCAGCCGGACGGGGCTGGGGACCAACGTCCTGACTTTC. Translation gives CASSRTGLGTNVLTF.

This clonotype has at least ten counts. The rearrangement uses TRBV20-1 and TRBJ1-6, with 10 bases matching TRBD1. The germline CDR1 and CDR2 sequences are DFQATT and SNEGSKA (reference sequence). Trimming at V came to 1 base and at J to 9 bases, leaving 15 bases not matched to a gene. The CDR3 covers 18 residues. The CDR3 coding sequence is TGCAGTGCTAGAGCACGGGACAGGGGTTCCCTTCCGGGTTCACCCCTCCACTTT. Encoded protein: CSARARDRGSLPGSPLHF.

There are many counts of this clonotype. The rearrangement joins TRBV10-3 to TRBJ1-1; TRBD1 matches 8 bases. J gave up 11 bases and V 4 bases, and 12 bases lay outside the gene matches. Germline V gives CDR1 ENHRY, CDR2 SYGVKD. CDR3 length equals 14 residues. CDR3: CAISALTGEGLAFF. The DNA for the CDR3 is TGTGCCATCAGTGCGCTGACAGGGGAAGGGTTGGCTTTCTTT.

The chain couples TRBV10-3 to TRBJ2-3; D is possibly TRBD1 (6 bases). Germline assignment: CDR1 ENHRY and CDR2 SYGVKD. V lost 3 bases to trimming and J lost 0 bases, with 13 bases between them. This CDR3 comprises 16 residues. Written as DNA, the CDR3 is TGTGCCATCAGTGACCCCGGGACAACTAGCACAGATACGCAGTATTTT. Translating it yields CAISDPGTTSTDTQYF.

This clonotype has only a few counts. V gene TRBV5-1 combines with J gene TRBJ2-5; 8 positions match TRBD1. This CDR3 spans 15 amino acids. CDR1 is SGHRS and CDR2 is YFSETQ in the germline V gene. V lost 1 base and J lost 5; bases outside the gene matches: 7. CDR3 residues: CASSLLSDRGETQYF. CDR3 nucleotides: TGCGCCAGCAGCTTGCTATCCGACAGGGGTGAGACCCAGTACTTC.